The following is a T cell receptor beta chain sequence with its context. The antigen remains undetermined. cDNA serving as the sequencing template came from extracted, reverse transcribed RNA. Only in-frame clones appear in the TCRdb table, and some are missing; sequencing was by immunoSEQ multiplex PCR. Of about 74,000 clones listed, 29% are singletons. V lost 6 bases, J lost 4 bases, and 6 bases stayed unmatched. CDR3 length: 14 amino acids. CDR1 is GTSNPN and CDR2 is SVGIG in the germline V gene (reference sequence). Regarding treatment: oral pan-JAK inhibitor, 5-10 mg twice daily. The data stem from a study of CD8+ T cells in alopecia areata. Overall study results and limits: Many expanded lesional clones remained in scalp and blood on tofacitinib. Among the cells sequenced in scalp samples are also the resident alphabeta T cells of normal skin.

The source of this sequence is a human donor with alopecia areata. The sequencing used CD8+ T cells sorted from blood, collected at week 4, from a patient treated with tofacitinib. V gene TRBV30 combines with J gene TRBJ2-6, with 7 bases that match TRBD1. The CDR3 region is CACTTGWGANVLTF. The CDR3 DNA reads TGTGCCTGTACGACAGGGTGGGGGGCCAACGTCCTGACTTTC.